This TCR beta chain was sequenced during a study of T cell changes during pregnancy in multiple sclerosis. The table came from immunoSEQ multiplex PCR; TCRdb's copy has only in-frame clones and leaves some out. The sample has roughly 24,000 clones; less than 90% are singletons. This clone showed up just once. Sequences were derived from CD8+ T cells from peripheral blood mononuclear cells, sampled after pregnancy. This clonotype originated in a female donor with multiple sclerosis, enrolled in a pregnancy study.

Here the CDR3 DNA reads TGCAGCGTCCCCGGGACATCCCAGTACTTC. This codes for CSVPGTSQYF. This sequence joins TRBV29-1 and TRBJ2-5, with D perhaps matching TRBD1 (6 bases). CDR1 is SQVTM and CDR2 is ANQGSEA in the germline V gene. V lost 6 bases and J lost 9, with 11 bases in between. The CDR3 runs 10 residues.